The present T cell receptor beta chain was sequenced within a study of shared clonotypes between healthy human individuals (dated by TCRdb to the early 2020s). In the study overall: A couple of women and a few men aged 18 to 49 years were included in the cohort. Per donor, leukapheresis produced somewhere between about 0.94 and 10 billion PBMCs. For each donor, CD4 naive and CD4 memory were each given three plates, CD8 naive was given two plates, and CD8 memory was given one plate. To estimate repertoire size and how much clonotype sharing occurs between individuals, the study deeply sequenced the blood TCR repertoires of about five healthy adults. Libraries were prepared and TCR repertoires were sequenced by different laboratories using diverse techniques, in order to increase sequencing depth and limit assay-specific biases.

The donors were healthy, HIV-negative adults with no recently reported acute infections or vaccinations. Every donor was a Caucasian adult residing in Nashville, Tennessee, USA. CD4+ T cells were enriched through magnetic negative selection, after which naive cells were positively selected on CD45RA and the remaining negative fraction served as the memory subset. After blood collection by leukapheresis, PBMCs were isolated using Ficoll-Histopaque density gradient centrifugation and then cryopreserved in the vapor phase of liquid nitrogen. Analytical flow cytometry was used to check the purity and quantity of each magnetically sorted T cell population. Genomic DNA was isolated from every sorted fraction and measured by UV absorbance on a Nanodrop 2000c. Inclusive of the bounding cysteine and phenylalanine, the CDR3 is 14 residues long. CDR3 DNA only is kept here, 42 bases in frame from base 1. CDR1 is given as MRHNA and CDR2 as SNTAGT, both from the germline V gene. The trim is 3 bases for V and 1 base for J, with a gap of 8 bases between the germline ends.

Overall study outcomes, separate from this receptor: Incomplete sequencing was indicated by rarefaction of sorted-subset datasets, despite the large sequencing depth. The genetic and exposure-history diversity represented was limited by the small number of donors. Compared with non-shared clonotypes, clonotypes shared by all four sorted-subset donors had higher generation probabilities. Naive subsets generally had larger estimated clonotype richness than memory subsets did. Sampling was restricted to blood, and TCR repertoires in tissues likely differ from the TCR repertoires found in blood. When a few donors were compared, the shared fraction of clonotypes was about 5% for naive CD4, more than 3% for naive CD8, 2.3% for memory CD4, and less than 0.5% for memory CD8. Based on pairwise subsampling, the degree of clonotype sharing among donors was expected to be affected by sequencing depth.

Using the deep immunoSEQ assay, multiplex PCR amplified TCR CDR3 regions from genomic DNA. For each cell subset, the extracted genomic DNA was distributed evenly across all wells of several immunoSEQ 96-well plates, and each plate served as one replicate. For sorted subsets, about 220 ng of genomic DNA, equivalent to about 30,000 T cell genomes, went into each replicate PCR. Purified libraries were measured with a Qubit 3.0 fluorometer, size-checked on a Bioanalyzer 2100, and measured again with the KAPA Library Quantification kit. Every immunoSEQ 96-well plate was sequenced on a dedicated single-read 150-cycle Illumina NextSeq 550 flow cell. Per the source publication's procedure: Because the immunoSEQ output included only junctional sequences and no quality scores, the filtering could not be the same as the filtering used for full-length reads. To assign V/J genes and CDR3, sequences were annotated using PyIR, a Python wrapper for IgBLAST v1.9, with IMGT germline references. Reads were filtered out if the reads had weak V/J assignments (E-value above 1e-6), no CDR3, stop codons, out-of-frame junctions, or ambiguous translated residues. V3J clonotypes were defined as sequences sharing an identical inferred V gene, J gene, and CDR3 amino acid sequence. Percentage overlap between repertoires was computed as shared unique clonotypes divided by the size of the smaller repertoire. Richness of each repertoire was evaluated using RTK rarefaction, the Chao1 estimator, and Recon v2.1 estimates of unobserved clonotypes. Generation probabilities for all TCRbeta clonotypes obtained by the gDNA method from a handful of donors were computed using OLGA. As stored in TCRdb, this immuneACCESS dataset retains in-frame rearrangements with V and J assigned. A fraction of the clones does not appear; measured against another copy, unresolved V genes explain less than half of the discrepancy, and the remainder lacks a known reason. That table gives V, J and clone size, and the DNA gave D and trimming. The sample table holds about 680,000 clones, of which less than 80% were seen once. Of the sample, around 1.8% is held by the ten largest clones.

Turning to this clone: There is no known antigen for this receptor. Within one base of it there is no much larger clone, and no base qualities were kept.

The origin of this receptor is a woman aged 25 to 39 in good health. The sequencing sample was made of memory CD4+ T cells sorted from blood. This specimen's cell subset or site label, interpreted: CD45RA-negative fraction. The rearrangement joined TRBV6-4 to TRBJ2-3, with an unclear D gene assignment. Read as DNA, the sequence is TGTGCCAGCAGTGAGCAGGCCGGCACAGATACGCAGTATTTT. The resulting protein is CASSEQAGTDTQYF.